The clone carrying this T cell receptor beta chain was counted a single time. The antigen is unknown. The CDR3 loop spans 17 amino acids. The germline CDR1 and CDR2 sequences are SGDLS and YYNGEE. The V end lost 0 bases, the J end lost 5 bases, and 20 bases lay between the germline ends. The sample belongs to a study of shared clonotypes between healthy human individuals. Points from the study as a whole: Shared across four donors were roughly 4.7% of the naive CD4 clonotypes.

Sequencing used immunoSEQ multiplex PCR; TCRdb keeps in-frame clones, though not all of them. The table has 1,400,000 or so clones, around 98.5% seen once; the top ten hold 0.3% to 0.45%. Material: naive CD4+ T cells sorted from blood. Subset defined: CD45RA+ positively selected. The receptor's source is a man aged 25 to 40 in good health. J is TRBJ2-5 and V is TRBV9; the D gene could be TRBD1 or TRBD2 (6 bases each). The CDR3 protein is CASSVDVRGATVETQYF. In DNA, the CDR3 is TGTGCCAGCAGCGTAGATGTAAGGGGGGCGACAGTGGAGACCCAGTACTTC.